This T cell receptor (beta chain) was recovered during a study of T-cell reconstitution after alpha-beta-depleted transplantation in children. Germline lookup yields CDR1 MNHEY and CDR2 SVGAGI. The V and J ends lost 9 bases and 1 base respectively, with 12 bases between them. The CDR3 consists of 13 residues. Library preparation (for TCRbeta) was performed with unique molecular identifiers. TCRdb re-analysed the PCR reads in MiXCR, keeping a single row per CDR3 protein. The sample lists 210,000 or so distinct CDR3 sequences, roughly 10% seen once, with roughly 28% in the top ten. Whole-study findings and limits: T cells produced anew were the main source of T-cell counts and diversity one year after transplant. About two months after transplant, alpha-beta T cells reportedly came from several hundred expanded graft clones. The study traced high day-60 TCRbeta diversity in some patients to surviving recipient T cells and thymic progenitors.

This clonotype was observed many times. Its matching antigen is unknown. The sequence derives from a child less than two years old with acute myeloid leukemia, due to receive a stem cell transplant. The material sequenced was PBMCs, taken before TCRalphabeta/CD19-depleted stem cell transplant. V usage is TRBV6-5 and J usage is TRBJ2-5; D unclear. CDR3 residues: CASRRGSQETQYF. The CDR3 DNA reads TGTGCCAGTAGACGTGGGTCCCAAGAGACCCAGTACTTC.